This TCR beta chain comes out of a study of T cell clonotyping in hematopoietic cell transplantation. Study-level information: Recipient blood drawn about 28 days pretransplant and days 30, 100, 180 after. Findings and limits, study-wide: Recipient TCR diversity dropped after transplant; expanded clonotypes rose from day 30 to 180. Few recipient clonotypes overlapped donors; over 95% were de novo at given depth. Higher Inverse Simpson Index values in graft donor and pretransplant recipient predicted broader posttransplant TCR diversity.

Worth noting for this clone: Its cognate antigen is unknown.

Clones were read by immunoSEQ multiplex PCR, and TCRdb kept only the in-frame ones, dropping some. The table includes 14,000 or so clones, 62% detected once. This CDR3 is built from 15 residues. Germline lookup yields CDR1 MNHNY and CDR2 SVGAGI (reference sequence). V was shortened by 6 bases and J by 3 bases, with 17 bases between the two germline ends. Sequencing used PBMCs. The chain uses TRBV6-6 and TRBJ1-2; D might be TRBD1 (6 bases). This sequence originates from a human donor who either received an allogeneic hematopoietic cell transplant for a myeloid malignancy or was a related donor (not recorded which). Some clones in this sample may be carry-over from other donors' samples. The CDR3 coding sequence is TGTGCCAGCAGAGTTGATACCAGGGGCGACTATGGCTACACCTTC. It codes for CASRVDTRGDYGYTF.